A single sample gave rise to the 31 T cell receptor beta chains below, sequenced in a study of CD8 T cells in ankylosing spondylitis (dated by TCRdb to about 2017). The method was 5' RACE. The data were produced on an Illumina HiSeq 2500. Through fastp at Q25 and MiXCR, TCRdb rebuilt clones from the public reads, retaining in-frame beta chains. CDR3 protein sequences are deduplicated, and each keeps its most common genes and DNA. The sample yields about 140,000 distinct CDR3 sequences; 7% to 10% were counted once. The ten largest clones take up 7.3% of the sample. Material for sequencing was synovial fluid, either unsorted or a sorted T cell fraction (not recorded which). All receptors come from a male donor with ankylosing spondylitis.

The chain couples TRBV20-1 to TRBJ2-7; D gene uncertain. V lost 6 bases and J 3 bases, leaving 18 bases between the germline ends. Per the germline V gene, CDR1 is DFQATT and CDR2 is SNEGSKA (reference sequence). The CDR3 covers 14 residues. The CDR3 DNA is TGCAGTGCCTCATCCGGCTTAGGTGGCTACGAGCAGTACTTC. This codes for CSASSGLGGYEQYF.

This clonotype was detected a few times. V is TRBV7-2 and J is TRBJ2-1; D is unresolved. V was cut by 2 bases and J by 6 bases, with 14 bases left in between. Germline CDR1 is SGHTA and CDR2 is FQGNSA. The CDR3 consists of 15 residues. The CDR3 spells CASSLTHLWGNEQFF. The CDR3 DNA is TGTGCCAGCAGCTTAACTCACCTGTGGGGCAATGAGCAGTTCTTC.

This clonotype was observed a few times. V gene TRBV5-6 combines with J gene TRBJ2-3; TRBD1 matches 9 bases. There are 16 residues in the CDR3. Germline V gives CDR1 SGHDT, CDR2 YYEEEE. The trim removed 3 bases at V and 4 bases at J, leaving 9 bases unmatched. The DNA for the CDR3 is TGTGCCAGCAGCTCGGCGTGGGGACAGGGCGCAGATACGCAGTATTTT. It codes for CASSSAWGQGADTQYF.

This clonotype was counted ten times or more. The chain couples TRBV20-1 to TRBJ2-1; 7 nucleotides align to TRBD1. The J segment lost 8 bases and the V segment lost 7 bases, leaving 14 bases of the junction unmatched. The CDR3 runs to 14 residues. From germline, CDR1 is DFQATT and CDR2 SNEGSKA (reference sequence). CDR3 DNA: TGCAGTGTCAGACAAGGGGGCTTTGACGATGAGCAGTTCTTC. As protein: CSVRQGGFDDEQFF.

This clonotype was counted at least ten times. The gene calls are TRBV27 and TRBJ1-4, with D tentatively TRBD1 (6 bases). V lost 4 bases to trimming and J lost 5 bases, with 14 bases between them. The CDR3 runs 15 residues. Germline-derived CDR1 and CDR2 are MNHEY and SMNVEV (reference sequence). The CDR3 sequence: CASSSTGRENEKLFF. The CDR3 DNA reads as TGTGCCAGCAGTTCTACAGGGAGGGAGAATGAAAAACTGTTTTTT. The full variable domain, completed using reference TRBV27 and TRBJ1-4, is EAQVTQNPRYLITVTGKKLTVTCSQNMNHEYMSWYRQDPGLGLRQIYYSMNVEVTDKGDVPEGYKVSRKEKRNFPLILESPSPNQTSLYFCASSSTGRENEKLFFGSGTQLSVL.

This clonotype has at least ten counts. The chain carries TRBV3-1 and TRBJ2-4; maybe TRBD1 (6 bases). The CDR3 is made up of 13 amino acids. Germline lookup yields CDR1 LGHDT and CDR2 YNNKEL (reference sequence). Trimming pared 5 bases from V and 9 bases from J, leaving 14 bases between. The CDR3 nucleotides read TGTGCCAGCAGCGTACAAGGCAGGGGCATTCAGTACTTC. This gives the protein CASSVQGRGIQYF.

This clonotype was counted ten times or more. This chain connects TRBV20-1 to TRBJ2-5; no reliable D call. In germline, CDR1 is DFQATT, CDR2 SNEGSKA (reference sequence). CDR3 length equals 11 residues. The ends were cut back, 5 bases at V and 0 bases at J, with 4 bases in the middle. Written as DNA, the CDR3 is TGCAGTGCTCGTAACCAAGAGACCCAGTACTTC. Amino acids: CSARNQETQYF.

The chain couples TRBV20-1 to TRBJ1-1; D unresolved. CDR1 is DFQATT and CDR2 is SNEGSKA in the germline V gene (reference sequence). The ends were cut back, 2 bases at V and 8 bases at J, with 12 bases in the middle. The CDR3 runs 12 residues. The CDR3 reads CSARPEQTEAFF. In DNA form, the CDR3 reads TGCAGTGCTAGACCTGAGCAGACCGAAGCTTTCTTT.

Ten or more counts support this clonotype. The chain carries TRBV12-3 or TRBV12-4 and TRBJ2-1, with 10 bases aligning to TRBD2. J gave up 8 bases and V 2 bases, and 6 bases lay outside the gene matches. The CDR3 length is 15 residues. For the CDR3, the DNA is TGTGCCAGCAGTTTACTGCTAGCGGGAGTGGATGAGCAGTTCTTC. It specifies CASSLLLAGVDEQFF.

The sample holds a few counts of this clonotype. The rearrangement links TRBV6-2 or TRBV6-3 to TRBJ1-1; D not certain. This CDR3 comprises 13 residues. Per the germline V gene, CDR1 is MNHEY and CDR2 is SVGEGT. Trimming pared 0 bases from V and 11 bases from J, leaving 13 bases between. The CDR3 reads CASSYSSGTRAFF. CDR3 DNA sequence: TGTGCCAGCAGTTACTCGAGCGGCACGAGGGCTTTCTTT.

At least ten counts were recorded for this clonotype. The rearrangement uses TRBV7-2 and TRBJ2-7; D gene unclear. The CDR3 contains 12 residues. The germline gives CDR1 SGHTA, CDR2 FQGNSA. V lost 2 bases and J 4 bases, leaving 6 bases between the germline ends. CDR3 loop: CASSLNTYEQYF. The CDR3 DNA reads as TGTGCCAGCAGCTTAAATACTTACGAGCAGTACTTC.

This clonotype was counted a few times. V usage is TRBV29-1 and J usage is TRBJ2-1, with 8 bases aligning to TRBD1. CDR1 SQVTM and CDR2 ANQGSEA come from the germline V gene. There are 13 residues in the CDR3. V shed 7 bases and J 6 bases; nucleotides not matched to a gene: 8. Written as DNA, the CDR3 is TGCAGCGCAGGACAGGGAGATCGCAATGAGCAGTTCTTC. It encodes CSAGQGDRNEQFF.

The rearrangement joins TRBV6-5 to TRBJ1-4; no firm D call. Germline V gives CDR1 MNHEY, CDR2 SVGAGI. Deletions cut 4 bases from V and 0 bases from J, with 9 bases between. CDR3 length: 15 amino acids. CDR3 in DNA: TGTGCCAGCAGTTCCACTGGAGCAACTAATGAAAAACTGTTTTTT. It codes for CASSSTGATNEKLFF.

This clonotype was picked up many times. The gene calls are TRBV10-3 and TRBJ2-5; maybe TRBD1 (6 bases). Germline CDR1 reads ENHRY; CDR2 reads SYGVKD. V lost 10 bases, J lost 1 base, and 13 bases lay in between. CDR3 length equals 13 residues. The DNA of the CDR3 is TGTGCCACCGTGGGGGCAGCCCAAGAGACCCAGTACTTC. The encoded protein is CATVGAAQETQYF.

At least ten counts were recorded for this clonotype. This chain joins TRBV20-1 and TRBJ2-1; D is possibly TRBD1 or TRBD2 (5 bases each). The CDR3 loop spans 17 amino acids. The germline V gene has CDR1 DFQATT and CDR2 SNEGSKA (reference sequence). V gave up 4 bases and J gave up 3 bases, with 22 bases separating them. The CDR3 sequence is CSANTPGTTGNYNEQFF. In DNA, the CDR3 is TGCAGTGCTAACACACCCGGGACCACCGGGAACTACAATGAGCAGTTCTTC.

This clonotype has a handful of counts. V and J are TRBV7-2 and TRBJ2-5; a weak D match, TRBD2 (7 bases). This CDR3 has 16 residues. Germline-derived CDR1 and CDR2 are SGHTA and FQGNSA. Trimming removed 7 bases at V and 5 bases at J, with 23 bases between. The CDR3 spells CASNLLGGDTPETQYF. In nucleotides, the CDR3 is TGTGCCAGCAACCTTTTAGGGGGGGATACCCCCGAGACCCAGTACTTC.

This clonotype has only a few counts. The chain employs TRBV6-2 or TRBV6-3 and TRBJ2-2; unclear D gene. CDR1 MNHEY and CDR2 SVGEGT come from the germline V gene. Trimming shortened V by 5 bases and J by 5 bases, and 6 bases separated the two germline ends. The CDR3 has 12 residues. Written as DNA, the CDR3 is TGTGCCAGCAGTCCACAAACCGGGGAGCTGTTTTTT. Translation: CASSPQTGELFF.

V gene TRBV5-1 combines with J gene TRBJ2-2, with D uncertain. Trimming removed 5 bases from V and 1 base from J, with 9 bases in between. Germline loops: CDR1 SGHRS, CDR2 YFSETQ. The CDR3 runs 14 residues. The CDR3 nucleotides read TGCGCCAGCAGTCCCGCGCGGAACACCGGGGAGCTGTTTTTT. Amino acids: CASSPARNTGELFF.

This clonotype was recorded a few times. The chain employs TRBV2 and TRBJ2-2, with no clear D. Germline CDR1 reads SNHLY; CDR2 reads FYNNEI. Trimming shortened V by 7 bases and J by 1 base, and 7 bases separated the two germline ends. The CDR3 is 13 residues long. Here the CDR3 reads CASKLENTGELFF. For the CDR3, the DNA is TGTGCCAGCAAACTGGAGAACACCGGGGAGCTGTTTTTT.

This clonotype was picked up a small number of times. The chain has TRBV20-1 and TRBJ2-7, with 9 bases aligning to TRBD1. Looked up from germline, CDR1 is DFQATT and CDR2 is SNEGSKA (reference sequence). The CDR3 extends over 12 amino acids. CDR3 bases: TGCAGGGGACAGGGTTCCTCCTACGAGCAGTACTTC. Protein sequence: CRGQGSSYEQYF.

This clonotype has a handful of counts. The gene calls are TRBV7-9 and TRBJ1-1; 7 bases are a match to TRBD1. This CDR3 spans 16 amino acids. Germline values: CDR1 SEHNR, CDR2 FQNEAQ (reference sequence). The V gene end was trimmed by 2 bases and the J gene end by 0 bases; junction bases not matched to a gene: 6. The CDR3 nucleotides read TGTGCCAGCAGCTTATTACTGGACAGGATGAACACTGAAGCTTTCTTT. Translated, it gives CASSLLLDRMNTEAFF.

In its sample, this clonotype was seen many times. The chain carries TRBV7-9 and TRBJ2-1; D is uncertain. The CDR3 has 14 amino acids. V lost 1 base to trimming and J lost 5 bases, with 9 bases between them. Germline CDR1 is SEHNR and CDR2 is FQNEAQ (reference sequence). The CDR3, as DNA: TGTGCCAGCAGCTTAGAGTTGTGGGACAATGAGCAGTTCTTC. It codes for CASSLELWDNEQFF. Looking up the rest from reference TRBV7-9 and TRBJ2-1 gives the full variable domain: DTGVSQNPRHKITKRGQNVTFRCDPISEHNRLYWYRQTLGQGPEFLTYFQNEAQLEKSRLLSDRFSAERPKGSFSTLEIQRTEQGDSAMYLCASSLELWDNEQFFGPGTRLTVL.

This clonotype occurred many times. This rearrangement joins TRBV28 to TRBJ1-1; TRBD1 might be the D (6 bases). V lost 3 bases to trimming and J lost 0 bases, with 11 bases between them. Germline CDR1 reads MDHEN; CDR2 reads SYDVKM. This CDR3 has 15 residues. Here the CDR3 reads CASSLGGPMNTEAFF. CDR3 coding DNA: TGTGCCAGCAGTTTGGGGGGGCCCATGAACACTGAAGCTTTCTTT.

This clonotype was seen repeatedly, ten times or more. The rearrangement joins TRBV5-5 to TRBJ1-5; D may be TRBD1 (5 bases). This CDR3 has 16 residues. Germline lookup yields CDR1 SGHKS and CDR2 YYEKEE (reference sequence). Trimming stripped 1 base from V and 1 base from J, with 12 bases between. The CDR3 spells CASSLFGQGSNQPQHF. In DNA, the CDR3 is TGTGCCAGCAGCTTGTTTGGTCAGGGAAGCAATCAGCCCCAGCATTTT.

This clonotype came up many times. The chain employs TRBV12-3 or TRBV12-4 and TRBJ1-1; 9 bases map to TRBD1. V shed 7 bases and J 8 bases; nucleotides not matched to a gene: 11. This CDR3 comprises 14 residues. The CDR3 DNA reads TGTGCCAGCACCATAGCGGGACAGGGAGTCGAAGCTTTCTTT. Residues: CASTIAGQGVEAFF.

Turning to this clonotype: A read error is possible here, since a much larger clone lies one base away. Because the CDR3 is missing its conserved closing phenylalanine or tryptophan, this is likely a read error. CDR3 sequence (DNA): TGTGCCAGCAACAAAATGAACACTGAAGCTTTCATT. Its protein product is CASNKMNTEAFI. The chain recombines TRBV28 with TRBJ1-1; no definite D call. This CDR3 has 12 amino acids. Germline CDR1 MDHEN, CDR2 SYDVKM. V was clipped by 7 bases and J by 0 bases, with 6 bases between them.

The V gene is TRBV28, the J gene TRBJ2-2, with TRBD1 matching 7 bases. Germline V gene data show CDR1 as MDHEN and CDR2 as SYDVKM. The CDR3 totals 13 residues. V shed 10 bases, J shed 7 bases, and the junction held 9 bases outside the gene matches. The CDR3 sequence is CAIQTGLVGELFF. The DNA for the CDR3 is TGTGCCATCCAGACAGGGTTGGTCGGGGAGCTGTTTTTT.

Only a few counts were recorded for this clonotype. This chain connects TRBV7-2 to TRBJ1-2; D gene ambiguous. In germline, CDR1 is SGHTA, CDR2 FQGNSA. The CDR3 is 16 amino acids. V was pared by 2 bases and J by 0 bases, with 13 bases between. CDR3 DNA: TGTGCCAGCAGCTTACAGAGGGCCCCCTCTAACTATGGCTACACCTTC. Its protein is CASSLQRAPSNYGYTF.

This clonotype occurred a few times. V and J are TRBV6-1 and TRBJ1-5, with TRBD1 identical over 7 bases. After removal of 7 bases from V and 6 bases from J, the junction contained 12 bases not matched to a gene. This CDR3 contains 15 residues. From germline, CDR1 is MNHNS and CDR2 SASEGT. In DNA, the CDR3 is TGTGCCAGCATCTTTACAGGGGCGGGGGGTCAGCCCCAGCATTTT. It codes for CASIFTGAGGQPQHF.

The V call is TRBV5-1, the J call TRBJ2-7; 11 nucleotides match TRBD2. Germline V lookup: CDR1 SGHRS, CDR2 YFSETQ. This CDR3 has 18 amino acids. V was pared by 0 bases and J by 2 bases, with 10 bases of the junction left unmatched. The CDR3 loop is CASSLGPTTSGTPYEQYF. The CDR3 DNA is TGCGCCAGCAGCTTGGGTCCGACGACTAGCGGGACACCCTACGAGCAGTACTTC.

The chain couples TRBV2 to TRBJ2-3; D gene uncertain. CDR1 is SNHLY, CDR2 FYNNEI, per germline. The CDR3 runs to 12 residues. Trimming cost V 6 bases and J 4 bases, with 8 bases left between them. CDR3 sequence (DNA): TGTGCCAGCAGAAGGGTGGCAGATACGCAGTATTTT. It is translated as CASRRVADTQYF.